These 18 T cell receptor beta chains came from one sample sequenced in a study of T cell repertoires in cytomegalovirus infection. One entry per CDR3 protein results from TCRdb running MiXCR on the reads. Of 700,000 to 950,000 distinct CDR3 sequences in the sample, 30% to 35% are singletons; the top ten hold roughly an eighth. These receptors have no known antigen. Specimen: cultured CD8+ T cells from PBMCs, collected from culture after CMV antigen stimulation. Receptor source: a human donor in good health (CMV status not recorded). Some clones in this sample may be carry-over from other donors' samples.

The chain links TRBV6-4 to TRBJ1-4, with no clear D. The V end was cut by 4 bases, the J end by 8 bases, with 11 bases between. Germline V gene lookup returns CDR1 MRHNA and CDR2 SNTAGT. This CDR3 has 13 residues. The CDR3 spells CASSVTEREKLFF. The CDR3, as DNA: TGTGCCAGCAGTGTGACGGAGAGGGAAAAACTGTTTTTT.

Here the CDR3 DNA reads TGTGCCAGCAGCGTGGACAATCCCCTAAATGAGCAGTTCTTC. Its protein product is CASSVDNPLNEQFF. The rearrangement uses TRBV28 and TRBJ2-1, with D possibly matching TRBD1 (5 bases). CDR1 is MDHEN, CDR2 SYDVKM, per germline. V shed 6 bases and J shed 7 bases, with 16 bases lying between them. The CDR3 has 14 amino acids. Using reference TRBV28 and TRBJ2-1 for the parts outside the CDR3, the full variable domain is DVKVTQSSRYLVKRTGEKVFLECVQDMDHENMFWYRQDPGLGLRLIYFSYDVKMKEKGDIPEGYSVSREKKERFSLILESASTNQTSMYLCASSVDNPLNEQFFGPGTRLTVL.

The chain has TRBV7-9 and TRBJ2-1; D might be TRBD2 (7 bases). With 5 bases removed from V and 8 bases from J, the gap between germline ends came to 13 bases. There are 13 residues in the CDR3. Per germline, CDR1 SEHNR and CDR2 FQNEAQ (reference sequence). Here the CDR3 reads CASSRWEGDEQFF. The CDR3 nucleotides read TGTGCCAGCAGCCGCTGGGAGGGGGATGAGCAGTTCTTC.

The chain has TRBV5-6 and TRBJ1-1, with TRBD1 matching 7 bases. CDR1 and CDR2 from the germline V gene are SGHDT and YYEEEE. The CDR3 has 16 residues. V shed 3 bases and J 2 bases; nucleotides not matched to a gene: 10. The CDR3 nucleotides read TGTGCCAGCAGCTCCGGACAGGAGATAGTAAACACTGAAGCTTTCTTT. As protein: CASSSGQEIVNTEAFF.

In nucleotides, the CDR3 is TGCGCCAGCAGTGTGGAGGGGGCGGACTATGGCTACACCTTC. This sequence encodes CASSVEGADYGYTF. The rearrangement links TRBV10-2 to TRBJ1-2; TRBD1 agrees at 7 bases. V shed 4 bases, J shed 3 bases, and the junction held 5 bases outside the gene matches. Germline lookup yields CDR1 WSHSY and CDR2 SAAADI. This CDR3 is 14 amino acids long.

This chain connects TRBV6-6 to TRBJ1-4; D perhaps matches TRBD1 (5 bases). V was shortened by 5 bases and J by 6 bases, with 13 bases between the two germline ends. The CDR3 length is 14 residues. From germline, CDR1 is MNHNY and CDR2 SVGAGI (reference sequence). DNA of the CDR3: TGTGCCAGCAGTCTTCCCGGGACCGATGAAAAACTGTTTTTT. This sequence encodes CASSLPGTDEKLFF.

The V and J genes are TRBV28 and TRBJ2-1; 7 bases map to TRBD1. Germline CDR1 and CDR2: MDHEN and SYDVKM. The CDR3 totals 14 residues. J gave up 3 bases and V 4 bases, and 3 bases lay outside the gene matches. CDR3: CASSSWDSYNEQFF. The CDR3 bases are TGTGCCAGCAGTTCGTGGGACAGCTACAATGAGCAGTTCTTC.

V usage is TRBV19 and J usage is TRBJ1-1; D unclear. CDR3 length: 13 amino acids. In germline, CDR1 is LNHDA, CDR2 SQIVND (reference sequence). V lost 5 bases and J 4 bases, leaving 11 bases between the germline ends. The CDR3 is CASSAKSGTEAFF. The CDR3 DNA sequence: TGTGCCAGTAGTGCCAAGTCGGGCACTGAAGCTTTCTTT.

The V gene is TRBV7-3, the J gene TRBJ2-7, with D perhaps TRBD2 (6 bases). Germline CDR1 is SGHTA and CDR2 is FQGTGA. V dropped 5 bases and J dropped 3 bases, with 8 bases sitting between them. The CDR3 totals 12 residues. The CDR3 DNA reads TGTGCCAGCAGCCTGGACTACTACGAGCAGTACGTC. Its protein product is CASSLDYYEQYV.

The rearrangement uses TRBV2 and TRBJ1-2; D call uncertain. V was pared by 8 bases and J by 8 bases, with 24 bases between. The CDR3 spans 15 residues. Germline V lookup: CDR1 SNHLY, CDR2 FYNNEI. Here the CDR3 reads CASGDRNTGGLGYTF. The CDR3 coding sequence is TGTGCCAGCGGAGACCGAAACACGGGAGGTTTGGGCTACACCTTC.

V gene TRBV29-1 combines with J gene TRBJ1-1; D may be TRBD1 (5 bases). The V end lost 6 bases, the J end lost 8 bases, and 16 bases lay between the germline ends. Per the germline V gene, CDR1 is SQVTM and CDR2 is ANQGSEA. The length of the CDR3 is 12 residues. The CDR3 coding sequence is TGCAGCGTCAACCCCAGACAGCGAGAAGCTTTCTTT. This codes for CSVNPRQREAFF.

The chain is built from TRBV19 and TRBJ1-1; D remains ambiguous. Germline V lookup: CDR1 LNHDA, CDR2 SQIVND (reference sequence). With 3 bases removed from V and 4 bases from J, the gap between germline ends came to 12 bases. The CDR3 has 14 residues. CDR3 loop: CASSISGLSTEAFF. The CDR3 DNA sequence: TGTGCCAGTAGTATTTCCGGCCTCAGCACTGAAGCTTTCTTT.

J is TRBJ1-6 and V is TRBV24-1; perhaps TRBD1 as D (6 bases). The germline CDR1 and CDR2 sequences are KGHDR and SFDVKD. V was pared by 3 bases and J by 10 bases, with 12 bases between. This CDR3 spans 14 amino acids. The CDR3 reads CATSDTGRGSPLHF. The CDR3 region has the DNA TGTGCCACCAGTGATACAGGGAGAGGATCACCCCTCCACTTT.

As to this clonotype: Germline is not matched at one junction end, which may reflect a read error. The gene calls are TRBV7-2 and TRBJ1-5; D is uncertain. Germline CDR1 SGHTA, CDR2 FQGNSA. The CDR3 spans 15 residues. The DNA of the CDR3 is TGTGCCAGCAGCTCTACTAGTTATAGCAATCAGCCCCAGGATTTT. Translation gives CASSSTSYSNQPQDF. The full variable domain, with the rest looked up from reference TRBV7-2 and TRBJ1-5, is GAGVSQSPSNKVTEKGKDVELRCDPISGHTALYWYRQSLGQGLEFLIYFQGNSAPDKSGLPSDRFSAERTGGSVSTLTIQRTQQEDSAVYLCASSSTSYSNQPQDFGDGTRLSIL.

This clonotype was observed at least ten times. The chain recombines TRBV6-2 or TRBV6-3 with TRBJ1-5; D unclear. The germline gives CDR1 MNHEY, CDR2 SVGEGT. The CDR3 is 13 residues long. V was cut by 7 bases and J by 6 bases, with 13 bases left in between. CDR3 in DNA: TGTGCCAGCACCCCGGGAGGAAGTCAGCCCCAGCATTTT. Encoded protein: CASTPGGSQPQHF.

V is TRBV5-4 and J is TRBJ1-6; 8 bases map to TRBD1. CDR1 SGHNT and CDR2 YYREEE come from the germline V gene (reference sequence). The junction had 10 bases not matched to a gene; V was cut back by 4 bases and J by 7 bases. The CDR3 sequence is 16 residues long. CDR3 protein: CASSKGQASRNSPLHF. CDR3 nucleotide sequence: TGTGCCAGCAGCAAGGGACAGGCGTCTAGGAATTCACCCCTCCACTTT.

The chain joins TRBV29-1 to TRBJ2-1; D might be TRBD2 (6 bases). Per the germline V gene, CDR1 is SQVTM and CDR2 is ANQGSEA. The CDR3 extends over 14 amino acids. V shed 6 bases and J shed 1 base, with 13 bases lying between them. The CDR3 bases are TGCAGCGTGAGGCGAGCGGGTTCCTACAATGAGCAGTTCTTC. Translation gives CSVRRAGSYNEQFF.

This clonotype was recorded at least ten times. The chain couples TRBV7-6 to TRBJ1-2; 10 bases fit TRBD1. V shed 5 bases and J 4 bases; nucleotides not matched to a gene: 16. This CDR3 has 18 amino acids. Germline CDR1 reads SGHVS; CDR2 reads FNYEAQ. The CDR3 DNA is TGTGCCAGCAGCCCGACGGGACAGGGGTTTTCTATCGGCTATGGCTACACCTTC. It translates to CASSPTGQGFSIGYGYTF.